The following is a T cell receptor beta chain sequence with its context. Its antigen is as yet unknown. The CDR3 runs 17 residues. Trimming removed 4 bases from V and 3 bases from J; junction bases left unmatched: 7. Germline lookup yields CDR1 MNHEY and CDR2 SMNVEV (reference sequence). The data stem from a study of graft-versus-host responses after intestinal transplantation. TCRdb's table, derived via immunoSEQ multiplex PCR, lists solely in-frame clones and lacks some. The table records approximately 8,200 clones, approximately 97% of them present only once. Study-level results: Detected in recipient marrow were GvH clones, some of which were first observed in ileum or blood.

The source of this sequence is a human patient who received an intestinal transplant, so some T cells may come from the graft donor. The sequences come from PBMCs, collected 23 days after intestinal transplant. The chain has TRBV27 and TRBJ2-3; 13 nucleotides align to TRBD2. This CDR3 reads CASSSTRTSGRTDTQYF. DNA for the CDR3: TGTGCCAGCAGTTCCACTCGGACTAGCGGGAGAACAGATACGCAGTATTTT.